The next 31 T cell receptor beta chains were all read from a single sample in a study of graft-versus-host responses after intestinal transplantation. Assay used: immunoSEQ multiplex PCR; TCRdb lists only in-frame clones, some missing. Here the sample spans tens of thousands of clones, roughly 89% being singletons. Processing released intraepithelial and lamina propria lymphocytes from the graft tissue. The sequencing here drew on ileum tissue, taken 357 days after transplant. The receptors shown here come from a human patient who received an intestinal transplant, so some T cells may come from the graft donor.

The chain combines TRBV4-2 with TRBJ2-2, with TRBD1 identical over 10 bases. Losses at the gene ends were 1 base for V and 1 base for J; bases not matched to a gene: 9. Germline values: CDR1 LGHNA, CDR2 YNFKEQ. The CDR3 extends over 19 amino acids. The CDR3 loop reads CASSQGQGAGSLNTGELFF. CDR3 bases: TGTGCCAGCAGCCAAGGACAGGGGGCTGGATCCTTGAACACCGGGGAGCTGTTTTTT.

The chain carries TRBV5-1 and TRBJ2-1; 8 positions agree with TRBD2. The CDR3 runs 16 residues. Germline CDR1 and CDR2: SGHRS and YFSETQ. With 0 bases clipped from V and 9 bases from J, the junction kept 11 bases outside the gene matches. This chain's CDR3 is CASSLGGTRASGEQFF. CDR3 DNA: TGCGCCAGCAGCTTGGGGGGGACTAGAGCGTCGGGTGAGCAGTTCTTC.

This sequence joins TRBV13 and TRBJ2-5, with 10 bases lining up with TRBD1. The CDR3 is made up of 15 amino acids. V shed 5 bases and J 7 bases; nucleotides not matched to a gene: 10. The germline CDR1 and CDR2 sequences are PRHDT and FYEKMQ (reference sequence). CDR3 in DNA: TGTGCCAGCAGCACCGGGACAGGGGATTCCGGGACCCAGTACTTC. Translated, it gives CASSTGTGDSGTQYF.

The J gene is TRBJ1-2, the V gene TRBV5-1; D uncertain. The CDR3 contains 15 residues. Per germline, CDR1 SGHRS and CDR2 YFSETQ. Trimming took 0 bases from V and 0 from J, leaving 9 bases between them. The CDR3 DNA reads TGCGCCAGCAGCTTGGAATCCGGGACTAACTATGGCTACACCTTC. It encodes CASSLESGTNYGYTF.

This chain links TRBV7-9 with TRBJ1-1; a weak D match, TRBD1 (5 bases). The V and J ends lost 3 bases and 6 bases respectively, with 23 bases between them. This CDR3 region has 17 residues. Per germline, CDR1 SEHNR and CDR2 FQNEAQ (reference sequence). CDR3 nucleotide sequence: TGTGCCAGCAGCTTGAGGAGAAGGGGAGATCAGTCTCCTGAAGCTTTCTTT. It codes for CASSLRRRGDQSPEAFF.

This chain uses TRBV28 with TRBJ2-7; 11 nucleotides match TRBD1. This CDR3 has 15 residues. From germline, CDR1 is MDHEN and CDR2 SYDVKM. V lost 3 bases to trimming and J lost 6 bases; unmatched junction nucleotides: 7. In DNA form, the CDR3 reads TGTGCCAGCAGTTTGACCGGGACAGGGGGTTTCGAGCAGTACTTC. Its translation is CASSLTGTGGFEQYF.

The chain carries TRBV5-4 and TRBJ2-2, with TRBD1 matching 7 bases. Germline trimming cut 3 bases from V and 6 bases from J; bases unmatched to any gene: 2. CDR3 length: 13 amino acids. Per germline, CDR1 SGHNT and CDR2 YYREEE (reference sequence). CDR3 nucleotides: TGTGCCAGCAGCTGGGGGACAGCCGGGGAGCTGTTTTTT. Translating it yields CASSWGTAGELFF.

This clone came up once. The chain has TRBV6-5 and TRBJ2-3; 11 bases agree with TRBD2. V dropped 8 bases and J dropped 15; count of bases not matched to a gene: 16. Germline values: CDR1 MNHEY, CDR2 SVGAGI. The CDR3 contains 14 residues. CDR3 DNA sequence: TGTGCCAGCTTCCTCGACTCGACTAGCGGGAAAAGTTATTTT. Encoded protein: CASFLDSTSGKSYF.

Here the CDR3 DNA reads TGTGCCAGCAGTGGCTATACAGGGGGATATCGGCCCCAGCATTTT. Amino acid sequence: CASSGYTGGYRPQHF. V is TRBV6-1 and J is TRBJ1-5; 8 nucleotides match TRBD1. Germline V gives CDR1 MNHNS, CDR2 SASEGT. J lost 9 bases, V lost 4 bases, and 11 bases had no gene match. This CDR3 is built from 15 residues.

This chain uses TRBV6-5 with TRBJ1-4, with D perhaps matching TRBD1 (6 bases). CDR1 is MNHEY, CDR2 SVGAGI, per germline. The germline V and J ends were trimmed by 6 bases and 7 bases, with 15 bases remaining between them. There are 14 residues in the CDR3. The CDR3 DNA reads as TGTGCCAGCAGACCGGGACACAGGAGTGAAAAACTGTTTTTT. This sequence encodes CASRPGHRSEKLFF.

The CDR3: CASSTGHPYEQYF. The CDR3 DNA reads as TGTGCCAGTAGTACCGGACACCCCTACGAGCAGTACTTC. The gene calls are TRBV19 and TRBJ2-7, with a possible D match to TRBD1 (5 bases). CDR1 and CDR2 from the germline V gene are LNHDA and SQIVND (reference sequence). V lost 4 bases and J lost 2, with 9 bases in between. This CDR3 spans 13 amino acids.

CDR3 region: CASIGYSYEQYF. The DNA for the CDR3 is TGTGCCAGCATCGGGTACTCCTACGAGCAGTACTTC. The gene calls are TRBV6-5 and TRBJ2-7; D uncertain. With 7 bases removed from V and 0 bases from J, the gap between germline ends came to 7 bases. Germline values: CDR1 MNHEY, CDR2 SVGAGI. The CDR3 length is 12 residues.

The V gene is TRBV18, the J gene TRBJ1-1; 7 nucleotides match TRBD1. Trimming removed 3 bases from V and 5 bases from J; junction bases left unmatched: 3. CDR1 is KGHSH, CDR2 LQKENI, per germline. The length of the CDR3 is 13 residues. CDR3 nucleotides: TGTGCCAGCTCACCGACAGGGAAAACTGAAGCTTTCTTT. Its translation is CASSPTGKTEAFF.

This chain connects TRBV6-4 to TRBJ1-6; 8 bases match TRBD1. With V trimmed by 5 bases and J by 8 bases, 11 bases remained unmatched. CDR3 size: 16 residues. Germline values: CDR1 MRHNA, CDR2 SNTAGT. CDR3 sequence (DNA): TGTGCCAGCAGTAACCACTCGGACAGGGAGTATTCACCCCTCCACTTT. Its translation: CASSNHSDREYSPLHF.

The rearrangement joins TRBV6-5 to TRBJ2-7, with 8 bases lining up with TRBD1. V lost 0 bases to trimming and J lost 6 bases; unmatched junction nucleotides: 4. The CDR3 extends over 14 amino acids. Germline values: CDR1 MNHEY, CDR2 SVGAGI. In nucleotides, the CDR3 is TGTGCCAGCAGTTACTCAGGGACAGGTAGCGAGCAGTACTTC. Translation: CASSYSGTGSEQYF.

The V gene is TRBV2, the J gene TRBJ1-2; D perhaps matches TRBD1 (5 bases). CDR1 and CDR2 from the germline V gene are SNHLY and FYNNEI. Trimming took 3 bases from V and 8 from J, leaving 10 bases between them. CDR3 size: 12 residues. The CDR3 spells CASSDLGGGYTF. The CDR3 region has the DNA TGTGCCAGCAGTGATTTGGGGGGGGGCTACACCTTC.

This clone was counted between two and nine times. The J gene is TRBJ1-1, the V gene TRBV7-9; no reliable D call. The germline gives CDR1 SEHNR, CDR2 FQNEAQ (reference sequence). The length of the CDR3 is 12 residues. Trimming removed 5 bases at V and 4 bases at J, with 8 bases between. The CDR3 sequence is CASSLSSTEAFF. The CDR3 nucleotides are TGTGCCAGCAGCCTCTCATCCACTGAAGCTTTCTTT.

This chain links TRBV6-1 with TRBJ1-5, with 8 nucleotides matching TRBD1. The CDR3 extends over 17 amino acids. After removal of 2 bases from V and 3 bases from J, the junction contained 9 bases not matched to a gene. The germline V gene has CDR1 MNHNS and CDR2 SASEGT. The CDR3 DNA sequence: TGTGCCAGCAGTGAATTAGCCGAGACAGGGGACAATCAGCCCCAGCATTTT. Its translation is CASSELAETGDNQPQHF.

This chain links TRBV5-4 with TRBJ2-5; 8 bases are a match to TRBD1. CDR3 length: 14 residues. Germline CDR1 and CDR2: SGHNT and YYREEE (reference sequence). V trimming: 2 bases; J trimming: 2 bases; junction bases outside the gene matches: 2. In DNA, the CDR3 is TGTGCCAGCAGCTTCCGGACAGGGCAAGAGACCCAGTACTTC. It is translated as CASSFRTGQETQYF.

The rearrangement joins TRBV7-2 to TRBJ2-3; TRBD2 agrees at 8 bases. The germline V gene encodes CDR1 SGHTA and CDR2 FQGNSA. The trim removed 7 bases at V and 4 bases at J, leaving 4 bases unmatched. The CDR3 covers 13 residues. CDR3 residues: CASKLAGADTQYF. The CDR3 nucleotides are TGTGCCAGCAAGCTAGCGGGCGCAGATACGCAGTATTTT.

V and J are TRBV5-1 and TRBJ1-1; D unresolved. Germline CDR1 is SGHRS and CDR2 is YFSETQ. There are 12 residues in the CDR3. Trimming removed 7 bases at V and 5 bases at J, with 12 bases between. Written as DNA, the CDR3 is TGCGCCAGCGGGCCTACAGCTACTGAAGCTTTCTTT. Residues: CASGPTATEAFF.

V is TRBV6-5 and J is TRBJ2-7, with 13 bases lining up with TRBD2. CDR3 size: 16 residues. V shed 4 bases, J shed 1 base, and the junction held 4 bases outside the gene matches. Germline CDR1 and CDR2: MNHEY and SVGAGI. CDR3 sequence reads: CASSSRTSGRSYEQYF. Written as DNA, the CDR3 is TGTGCCAGCAGTTCCCGGACTAGCGGGAGATCCTACGAGCAGTACTTC.

This chain links TRBV7-2 with TRBJ2-5; D remains ambiguous. Germline lookup yields CDR1 SGHTA and CDR2 FQGNSA. The CDR3 runs 14 residues. Trimming took off 0 bases at V and 3 bases at J, with 8 bases between the two ends. CDR3 sequence reads: CASSLAGIKETQYF. For the CDR3, the DNA is TGTGCCAGCAGCTTAGCTGGTATCAAAGAGACCCAGTACTTC.

This clone occurred a few times. The genes are TRBV6-4 and TRBJ2-2, with 7 bases fitting TRBD1. This CDR3 is built from 16 residues. After removal of 4 bases from V and 6 bases from J, the junction contained 11 bases not matched to a gene. Looked up from germline, CDR1 is MRHNA and CDR2 is SNTAGT. Here the CDR3 reads CASSVTTTTGPGELFF. The CDR3 coding sequence is TGTGCCAGCAGTGTCACGACCACGACAGGGCCCGGGGAGCTGTTTTTT.

The J gene is TRBJ2-5, the V gene TRBV10-3; D gene uncertain. The germline gives CDR1 ENHRY, CDR2 SYGVKD. The CDR3 totals 14 residues. Deletions cut 2 bases from V and 1 base from J, with 8 bases between. CDR3 residues: CAISERTAQETQYF. The CDR3 DNA reads TGTGCCATCAGTGAGAGAACAGCCCAAGAGACCCAGTACTTC.

The chain uses TRBV25-1 and TRBJ1-2; the D is unclear. CDR3 size: 15 residues. Germline assignment: CDR1 MGHDK and CDR2 SYGVNS. Trimming pared 4 bases from V and 8 bases from J, leaving 20 bases between. CDR3 residues: CASSGGRAMAVGYTF. The CDR3 DNA follows: TGTGCCAGCAGTGGAGGACGGGCGATGGCGGTGGGCTACACCTTC.

This chain connects TRBV6-1 to TRBJ2-7, with 7 bases identical to TRBD2. Losses at the gene ends were 1 base for V and 2 bases for J; bases not matched to a gene: 5. CDR3 length: 15 residues. Germline assignment: CDR1 MNHNS and CDR2 SASEGT. The DNA for the CDR3 is TGTGCCAGCAGTGAAGGGGCTAGCGGTACCTACGAGCAGTACTTC. Protein sequence: CASSEGASGTYEQYF.

The chain employs TRBV9 and TRBJ2-5; possible D gene TRBD2, 5 bases. Germline-derived CDR1 and CDR2 are SGDLS and YYNGEE. Between the trimmed V and J ends, which lost 4 bases and 0 bases, there was a span of 16 bases. CDR3 length equals 16 residues. CDR3 loop: CASSLTPLANQETQYF. For the CDR3, the DNA is TGTGCCAGCAGCCTCACCCCTCTAGCAAACCAAGAGACCCAGTACTTC.

The chain couples TRBV11-2 to TRBJ2-7; no firm D call. The V and J ends lost 6 bases and 0 bases respectively, with 15 bases between them. Germline V gives CDR1 SGHAT, CDR2 FQNNGV. This CDR3 region has 15 residues. CDR3 nucleotides: TGTGCCAGCAGTCCATTACAGATCCCCTCCTACGAGCAGTACTTC. This codes for CASSPLQIPSYEQYF.

This chain links TRBV6-1 with TRBJ2-5; 12 bases line up with TRBD2. V lost 6 bases, J lost 5 bases, and 7 bases stayed unmatched. This CDR3 is built from 15 residues. The V gene's germline CDR1 is MNHNS and CDR2 SASEGT. The CDR3 is CASRLAGGGRETQYF. CDR3 coding DNA: TGTGCCAGCAGACTAGCGGGGGGTGGTCGGGAGACCCAGTACTTC.

The V and J genes are TRBV6-4 and TRBJ1-6, with TRBD1 identical over 9 bases. The CDR3 is 14 amino acids. Looked up from germline, CDR1 is MRHNA and CDR2 is SNTAGT. Germline trimming cut 0 bases from V and 9 bases from J; bases unmatched to any gene: 0. The CDR3, as DNA: TGTGCCAGCAGTGACTCACAGGGGGCTTCACCCCTCCACTTT. Its translation is CASSDSQGASPLHF.